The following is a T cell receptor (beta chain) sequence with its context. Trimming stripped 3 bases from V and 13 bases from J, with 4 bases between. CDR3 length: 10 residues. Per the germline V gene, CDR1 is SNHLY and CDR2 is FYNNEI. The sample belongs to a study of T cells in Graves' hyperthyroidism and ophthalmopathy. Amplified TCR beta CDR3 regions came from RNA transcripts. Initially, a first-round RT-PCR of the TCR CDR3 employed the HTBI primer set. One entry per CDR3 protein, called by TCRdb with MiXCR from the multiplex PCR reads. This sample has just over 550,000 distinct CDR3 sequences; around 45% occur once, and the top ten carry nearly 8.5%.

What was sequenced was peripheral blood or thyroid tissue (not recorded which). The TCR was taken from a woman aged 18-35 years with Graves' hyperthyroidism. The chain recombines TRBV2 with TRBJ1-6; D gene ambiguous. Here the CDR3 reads CASSDPPLHF. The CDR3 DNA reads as TGTGCCAGCAGTGACCCCCCCCTCCACTTT. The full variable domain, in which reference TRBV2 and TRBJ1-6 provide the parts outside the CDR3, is EPEVTQTPSHQVTQMGQEVILRCVPISNHLYFYWYRQILGQKVEFLVSFYNNEISEKSEIFDDQFSVERPDGSNFTLKIRSTKLEDSAMYFCASSDPPLHFGNGTRLTVT.